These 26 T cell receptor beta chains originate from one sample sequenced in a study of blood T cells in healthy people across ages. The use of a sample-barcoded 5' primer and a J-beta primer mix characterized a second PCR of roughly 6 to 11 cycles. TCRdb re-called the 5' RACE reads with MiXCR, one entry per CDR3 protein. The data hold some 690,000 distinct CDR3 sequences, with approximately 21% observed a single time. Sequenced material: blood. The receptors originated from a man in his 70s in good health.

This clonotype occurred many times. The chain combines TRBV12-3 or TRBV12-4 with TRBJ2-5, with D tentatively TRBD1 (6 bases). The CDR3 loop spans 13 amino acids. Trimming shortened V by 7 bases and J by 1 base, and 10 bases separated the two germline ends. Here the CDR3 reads CASTRDTQETQYF. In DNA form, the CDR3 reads TGTGCCAGCACTCGGGACACCCAAGAGACCCAGTACTTC.

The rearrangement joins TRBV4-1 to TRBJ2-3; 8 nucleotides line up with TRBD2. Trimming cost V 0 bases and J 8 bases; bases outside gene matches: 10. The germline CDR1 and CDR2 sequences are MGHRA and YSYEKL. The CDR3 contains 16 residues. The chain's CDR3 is CASSQDSHGGAVTQYF. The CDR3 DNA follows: TGCGCCAGCAGCCAAGATAGTCACGGGGGGGCCGTTACGCAGTATTTT.

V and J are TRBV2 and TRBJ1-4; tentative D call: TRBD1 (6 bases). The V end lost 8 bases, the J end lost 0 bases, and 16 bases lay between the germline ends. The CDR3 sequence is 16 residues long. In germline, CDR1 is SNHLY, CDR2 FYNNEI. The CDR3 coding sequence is TGTGCCAGCCGACCCAGTCGGACAGCAACTAATGAAAAACTGTTTTTT. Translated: CASRPSRTATNEKLFF. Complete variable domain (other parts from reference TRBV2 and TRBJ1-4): EPEVTQTPSHQVTQMGQEVILRCVPISNHLYFYWYRQILGQKVEFLVSFYNNEISEKSEIFDDQFSVERPDGSNFTLKIRSTKLEDSAMYFCASRPSRTATNEKLFFGSGTQLSVL.

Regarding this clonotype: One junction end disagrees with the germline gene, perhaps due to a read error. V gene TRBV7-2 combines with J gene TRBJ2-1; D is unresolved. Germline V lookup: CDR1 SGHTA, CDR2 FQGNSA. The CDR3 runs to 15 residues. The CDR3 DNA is TGTGACAGCACCTATGCCCCTTCGGGCTACAATGAGCAGTTCTTC. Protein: CDSTYAPSGYNEQFF.

CDR3 bases: TGCAGCGTTGGGGGCGGGGGGGCCGTCCTCTACGATACGCAGTATTTT. Its translation is CSVGGGGAVLYDTQYF. The chain joins TRBV29-1 to TRBJ2-3, with 9 bases fitting TRBD2. CDR1 SQVTM and CDR2 ANQGSEA come from the germline V gene. V dropped 4 bases and J dropped 6; count of bases not matched to a gene: 14. CDR3 size: 16 residues.

In DNA, the CDR3 is TGTGCCAGCAGTTACTCTTGGGGGAGTTACGAGCAGTACTTC. Its protein product is CASSYSWGSYEQYF. The chain couples TRBV6-5 to TRBJ2-7, with D perhaps TRBD1 or TRBD2 (5 bases each). Per germline, CDR1 MNHEY and CDR2 SVGAGI. The V end was cut by 0 bases, the J end by 4 bases, with 10 bases between. This CDR3 region has 14 residues.

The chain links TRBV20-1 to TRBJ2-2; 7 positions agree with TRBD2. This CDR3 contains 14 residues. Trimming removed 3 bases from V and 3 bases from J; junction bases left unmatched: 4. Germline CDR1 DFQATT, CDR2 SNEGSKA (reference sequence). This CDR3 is CSARTSRDTGELFF. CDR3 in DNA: TGCAGTGCTAGGACTAGCCGGGACACCGGGGAGCTGTTTTTT.

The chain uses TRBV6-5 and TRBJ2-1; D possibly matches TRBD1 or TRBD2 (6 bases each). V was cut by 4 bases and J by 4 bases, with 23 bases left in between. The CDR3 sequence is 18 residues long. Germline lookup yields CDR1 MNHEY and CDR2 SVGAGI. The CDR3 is CASSSGTIGTRLYNEQFF. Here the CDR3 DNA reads TGTGCCAGCAGTTCCGGGACAATCGGGACTCGCCTATACAATGAGCAGTTCTTC.

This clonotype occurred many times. Here the CDR3 DNA reads TGCAGCGTACACCTAGGACAGGGCCAGCCCCAGCATTTT. Residues: CSVHLGQGQPQHF. The genes are TRBV29-1 and TRBJ1-5, with TRBD1 matching over 8 bases. V lost 6 bases, J lost 7 bases, and 8 bases stayed unmatched. This CDR3 comprises 13 residues. CDR1 and CDR2 (germline): SQVTM, ANQGSEA.

This chain's CDR3 is CASSERGGTNTGELFF. The CDR3 nucleotides are TGTGCCAGCAGTGAACGGGGGGGGACTAACACCGGGGAGCTGTTTTTT. This chain joins TRBV2 and TRBJ2-2, with 8 positions matching TRBD2. V lost 2 bases to trimming and J lost 2 bases; unmatched junction nucleotides: 4. The V gene's germline CDR1 is SNHLY and CDR2 FYNNEI. CDR3 size: 16 residues.

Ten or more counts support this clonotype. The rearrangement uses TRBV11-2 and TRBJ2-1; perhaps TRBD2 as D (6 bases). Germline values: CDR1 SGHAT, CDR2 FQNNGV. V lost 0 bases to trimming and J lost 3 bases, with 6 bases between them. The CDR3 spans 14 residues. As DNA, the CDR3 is TGTGCCAGCAGCTTAGAGCGGGACTACAATGAGCAGTTCTTC. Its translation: CASSLERDYNEQFF. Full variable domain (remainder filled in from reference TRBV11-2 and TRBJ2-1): EAGVAQSPRYKIIEKRQSVAFWCNPISGHATLYWYQQILGQGPKLLIQFQNNGVVDDSQLPKDRFSAERLKGVDSTLKIQPAKLEDSAVYLCASSLERDYNEQFFGPGTRLTVL.

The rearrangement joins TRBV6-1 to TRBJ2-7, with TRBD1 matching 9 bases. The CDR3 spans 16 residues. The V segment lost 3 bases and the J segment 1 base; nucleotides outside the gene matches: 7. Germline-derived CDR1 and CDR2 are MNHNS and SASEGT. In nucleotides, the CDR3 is TGTGCCAGCAGTGACCTTACCGGGACAGGGTCCTACGAGCAGTACTTC. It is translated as CASSDLTGTGSYEQYF.

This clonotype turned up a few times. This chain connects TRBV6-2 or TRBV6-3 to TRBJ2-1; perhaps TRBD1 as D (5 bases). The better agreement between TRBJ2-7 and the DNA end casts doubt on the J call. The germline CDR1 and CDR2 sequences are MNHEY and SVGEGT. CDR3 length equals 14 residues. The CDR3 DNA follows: TGTGCCAGCAGCCCCGCAGGGTGGTACTACGAGCAGTACGTC. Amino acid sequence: CASSPAGWYYEQYV.

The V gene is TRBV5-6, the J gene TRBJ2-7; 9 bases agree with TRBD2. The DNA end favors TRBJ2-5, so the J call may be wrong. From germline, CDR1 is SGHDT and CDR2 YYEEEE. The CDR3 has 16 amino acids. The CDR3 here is CASSLDPSGEAKTQYF. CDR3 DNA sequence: TGTGCCAGCAGCTTGGATCCTAGCGGGGAGGCCAAGACCCAGTACTTC.

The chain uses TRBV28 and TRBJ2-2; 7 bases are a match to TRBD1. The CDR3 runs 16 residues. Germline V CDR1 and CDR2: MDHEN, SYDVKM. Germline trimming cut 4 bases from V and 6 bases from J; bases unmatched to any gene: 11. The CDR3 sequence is CASSYRGFTPAGELFF. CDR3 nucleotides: TGTGCCAGCAGTTACAGGGGTTTCACTCCGGCCGGGGAGCTGTTTTTT.

DNA for the CDR3: TGTGCCAGCAGCCCCCGAACTAGCGGGGGGGCCCTTAGCACAGATACGCAGTATTTT. Residues: CASSPRTSGGALSTDTQYF. The V and J genes are TRBV9 and TRBJ2-3; 13 nucleotides line up with TRBD2. The CDR3 extends over 19 amino acids. Germline lookup yields CDR1 SGDLS and CDR2 YYNGEE. V lost 4 bases, J lost 0 bases, and 11 bases stayed unmatched.

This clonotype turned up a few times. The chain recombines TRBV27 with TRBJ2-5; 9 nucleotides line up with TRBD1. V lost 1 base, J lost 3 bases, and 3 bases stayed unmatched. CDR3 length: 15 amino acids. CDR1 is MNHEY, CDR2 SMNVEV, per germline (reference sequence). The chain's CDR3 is CASSLYGTGKETQYF. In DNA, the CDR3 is TGTGCCAGCAGTTTATACGGGACAGGGAAAGAGACCCAGTACTTC.

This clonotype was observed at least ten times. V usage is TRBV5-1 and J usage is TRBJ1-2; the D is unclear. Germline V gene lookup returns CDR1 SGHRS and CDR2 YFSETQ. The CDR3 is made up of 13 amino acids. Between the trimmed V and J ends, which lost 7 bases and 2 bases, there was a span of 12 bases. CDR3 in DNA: TGCGCCAGCCGGACGGACGGGAACTATGGCTACACCTTC. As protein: CASRTDGNYGYTF. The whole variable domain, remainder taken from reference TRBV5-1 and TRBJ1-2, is KAGVTQTPRYLIKTRGQQVTLSCSPISGHRSVSWYQQTPGQGLQFLFEYFSETQRNKGNFPGRFSGRQFSNSRSEMNVSTLELGDSALYLCASRTDGNYGYTFGSGTRLTVV.

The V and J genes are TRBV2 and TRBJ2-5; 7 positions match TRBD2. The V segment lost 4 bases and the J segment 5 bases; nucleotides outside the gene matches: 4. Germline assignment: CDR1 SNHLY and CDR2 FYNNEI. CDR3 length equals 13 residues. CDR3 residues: CASSALGGETQYF. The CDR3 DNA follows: TGTGCCAGCAGTGCCCTCGGGGGGGAGACCCAGTACTTC.

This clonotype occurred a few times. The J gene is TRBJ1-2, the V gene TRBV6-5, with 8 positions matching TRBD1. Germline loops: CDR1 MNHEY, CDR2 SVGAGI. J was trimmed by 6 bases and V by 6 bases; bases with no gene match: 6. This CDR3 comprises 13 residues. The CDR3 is CASSPNRGDGYTF. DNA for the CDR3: TGTGCCAGCAGCCCCAACAGGGGGGATGGCTACACCTTC.

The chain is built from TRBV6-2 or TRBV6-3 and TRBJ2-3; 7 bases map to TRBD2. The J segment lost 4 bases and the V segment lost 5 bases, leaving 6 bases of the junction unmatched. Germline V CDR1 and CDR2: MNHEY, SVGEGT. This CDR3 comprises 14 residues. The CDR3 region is CASSLGLISDTQYF. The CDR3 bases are TGTGCCAGCAGTCTGGGACTAATTTCAGATACGCAGTATTTT.

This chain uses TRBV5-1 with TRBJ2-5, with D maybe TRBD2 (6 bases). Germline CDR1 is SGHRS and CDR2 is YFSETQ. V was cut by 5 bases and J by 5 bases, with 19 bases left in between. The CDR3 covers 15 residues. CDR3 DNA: TGCGCCAGCAGGTCCGGGACTCATGATGCGGAGACCCAGTACTTC. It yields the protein CASRSGTHDAETQYF.

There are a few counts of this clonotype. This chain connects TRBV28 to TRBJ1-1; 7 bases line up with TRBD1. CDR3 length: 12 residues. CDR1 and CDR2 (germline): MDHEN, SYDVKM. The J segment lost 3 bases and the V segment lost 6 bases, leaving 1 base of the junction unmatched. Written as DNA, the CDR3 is TGTGCCAGCAGCGACAGGGACACTGAAGCTTTCTTT. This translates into CASSDRDTEAFF.

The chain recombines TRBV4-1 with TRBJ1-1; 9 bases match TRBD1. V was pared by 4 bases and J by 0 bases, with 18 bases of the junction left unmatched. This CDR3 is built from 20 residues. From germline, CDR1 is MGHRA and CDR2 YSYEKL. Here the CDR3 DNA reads TGCGCCAGCAGCCCCTACTCCCTAGGACAGGGGCTGGCGGTGAACACTGAAGCTTTCTTT. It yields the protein CASSPYSLGQGLAVNTEAFF.

CDR3 residues: CSYRFATNEKLFF. For the CDR3, the DNA is TGCAGCTATAGGTTTGCAACTAATGAAAAACTGTTTTTT. The rearrangement uses TRBV29-1 and TRBJ1-4; no reliable D call. CDR1 and CDR2 from the germline V gene are SQVTM and ANQGSEA. V dropped 8 bases and J dropped 0 bases, with 10 bases sitting between them. This CDR3 is built from 13 residues.

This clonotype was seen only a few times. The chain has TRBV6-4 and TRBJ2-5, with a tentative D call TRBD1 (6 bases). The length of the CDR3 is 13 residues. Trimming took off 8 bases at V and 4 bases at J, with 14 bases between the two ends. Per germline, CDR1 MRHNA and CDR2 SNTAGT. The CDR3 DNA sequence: TGTGCCAGCTCTACTCTCAGGGGAGAGACCCAGTACTTC. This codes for CASSTLRGETQYF.